The T cell receptor beta chain described here comes from a study of shared clonotypes between healthy human individuals. As for the study in general: The study used three CD4 naive, three CD4 memory, two CD8 naive and one CD8 memory plate per donor.

Sequencing used immunoSEQ multiplex PCR; TCRdb keeps in-frame clones, though not all of them. The data contain around 640,000 clones, around 96% of them singletons. Points from the study as a whole: A handful of donors held around 5% of naive CD4 clonotypes in common.

Concerning this clone: The antigen remains undetermined.

Trimming took off 0 bases at V and 6 bases at J, with 8 bases between the two ends. CDR3 length: 14 residues. Germline CDR1 and CDR2: SNHLY and FYNNEI. Naive CD8 cells were CD45RO-negative, positively selected for CCR7, excluding terminally differentiated effector memory CD45RA+ cells. The chain links TRBV2 to TRBJ2-2, with D unclear. This receptor was obtained from a woman aged 25 to 45 in good health. Sequencing was done on a sample of naive CD8+ T cells sorted from blood. CDR3 in amino acids: CASSEARTPGELFF. DNA of the CDR3: TGTGCCAGCAGTGAAGCGAGAACCCCCGGGGAGCTGTTTTTT.